The 15 T cell receptor beta chains below were found in one sample sequenced in a study of OX40 agonist ivuxolimab in advanced cancers. Produced via immunoSEQ multiplex PCR; TCRdb's table is partial and in-frame only. The data show about 88,000 clones, approximately 85% seen once. The specimen was CD4+ or CD8+ T cells sorted from blood, collected in a trial of the OX40 agonist ivuxolimab. The receptors were sampled from an adult with an advanced solid tumor such as melanoma, head and neck, liver or kidney cancer.

The chain is built from TRBV15 and TRBJ2-7, with D possibly matching TRBD1 (6 bases). This CDR3 comprises 15 residues. V was clipped by 1 base and J by 1 base, with 11 bases between them. Germline V gives CDR1 LNHNV, CDR2 YYDKDF (reference sequence). CDR3 nucleotide sequence: TGTGCCACCAGCAGAGCGACAGGAGGATCCTACGAGCAGTACTTC. This gives the protein CATSRATGGSYEQYF.

The chain is built from TRBV9 and TRBJ2-1; D remains ambiguous. The CDR3 loop spans 13 amino acids. Looked up from germline, CDR1 is SGDLS and CDR2 is YYNGEE. V lost 0 bases and J 7 bases, leaving 8 bases between the germline ends. Written as DNA, the CDR3 is TGTGCCAGCAGCGTAGGGCCGGAAAATGAGCAGTTCTTC. It encodes CASSVGPENEQFF.

The chain joins TRBV5-1 to TRBJ1-5, with D uncertain. Trimming left V 4 bases short and J 6 bases short, with 17 bases between. Germline V gene sequence: CDR1 SGHRS, CDR2 YFSETQ. The CDR3 has 15 amino acids. The CDR3: CASSQTPEEGQPQHF. DNA for the CDR3: TGCGCCAGCAGCCAGACCCCTGAGGAGGGTCAGCCCCAGCATTTT.

This chain connects TRBV5-4 to TRBJ1-2; 8 bases are shared with TRBD1. V lost 6 bases and J lost 2; bases outside the gene matches: 15. CDR3 length: 17 amino acids. Germline V gene data show CDR1 as SGHNT and CDR2 as YYREEE (reference sequence). This CDR3 reads CASIPGTGWGKNYGYTF. The CDR3 DNA sequence: TGTGCCAGCATCCCCGGGACAGGTTGGGGCAAGAACTATGGCTACACCTTC.

In DNA, the CDR3 is TGTGCCTGGAGTCCTCCCCAGACGGGACCTTTAGCCAAAAACATTCAGTACTTC. Translated: CAWSPPQTGPLAKNIQYF. The genes are TRBV30 and TRBJ2-4; D tentatively reads TRBD1 or TRBD2 (5 bases each). Between the trimmed V and J ends, which lost 2 bases and 0 bases, there was a span of 20 bases. CDR1 is GTSNPN, CDR2 SVGIG, per germline (reference sequence). CDR3 length: 18 residues.

The chain recombines TRBV6-1 with TRBJ2-7; TRBD2 might be the D (6 bases). This CDR3 contains 16 residues. Germline V lookup: CDR1 MNHNS, CDR2 SASEGT. Trimming cost V 3 bases and J 0 bases, with 15 bases left between them. The CDR3 DNA is TGTGCCAGCAGTGATGCGGGACGGAGGAGCTCCTACGAGCAGTACTTC. Translated: CASSDAGRRSSYEQYF.

This chain uses TRBV27 with TRBJ2-1; D gene uncertain. Trimming took 5 bases from V and 0 from J, leaving 11 bases between them. This CDR3 is 15 amino acids long. Germline V gene lookup returns CDR1 MNHEY and CDR2 SMNVEV (reference sequence). The CDR3 here is CASSKIQSSYNEQFF. The CDR3 coding sequence is TGTGCCAGCAGTAAAATCCAGAGCTCCTACAATGAGCAGTTCTTC.

As DNA, the CDR3 is TGTGCCAGCAGCTTATACCGATCATCAGGGTCACGGGAGACCCAGTACTTC. It specifies CASSLYRSSGSRETQYF. The rearrangement links TRBV7-9 to TRBJ2-5, with TRBD1 as a possible D gene (5 bases). Germline CDR1 and CDR2: SEHNR and FQNEAQ (reference sequence). The length of the CDR3 is 17 residues. Trimming pared 2 bases from V and 5 bases from J, leaving 21 bases between.

J is TRBJ2-2 and V is TRBV6-5, with D uncertain. Per the germline V gene, CDR1 is MNHEY and CDR2 is SVGAGI. This CDR3 has 14 amino acids. V shed 8 bases and J shed 4 bases, with 14 bases lying between them. The CDR3 bases are TGTGCCAGCCAGAGGTTAGGGCGCACCGGGGAGCTGTTTTTT. It codes for CASQRLGRTGELFF.

The chain joins TRBV7-8 to TRBJ1-4; D unresolved. The length of the CDR3 is 16 residues. Germline V gives CDR1 SGHVS, CDR2 FQNEAQ. V lost 5 bases and J 4 bases, leaving 17 bases between the germline ends. CDR3 nucleotides: TGTGCCAGCAGCCCAAGACGGAACTCCTATAATGAAAAACTGTTTTTT. Protein: CASSPRRNSYNEKLFF.

This clone was observed once. The genes are TRBV7-8 and TRBJ2-2; D unclear. The CDR3 has 15 amino acids. Per the germline V gene, CDR1 is SGHVS and CDR2 is FQNEAQ. V was clipped by 0 bases and J by 4 bases, with 9 bases between them. The CDR3 region is CASSLAGLPTGELFF. The CDR3 region has the DNA TGTGCCAGCAGCTTAGCGGGCCTCCCCACCGGGGAGCTGTTTTTT. The full variable domain, with the rest looked up from reference TRBV7-8 and TRBJ2-2, is GAGVSQSPRYKVAKRGQDVALRCDPISGHVSLFWYQQALGQGPEFLTYFQNEAQLDKSGLPSDRFFAERPEGSVSTLKIQRTQQEDSAVYLCASSLAGLPTGELFFGEGSRLTVL.

The rearrangement uses TRBV30 and TRBJ1-5; D perhaps matches TRBD1 (6 bases). The V end lost 0 bases, the J end lost 9 bases, and 15 bases lay between the germline ends. Germline V gene data show CDR1 as GTSNPN and CDR2 as SVGIG (reference sequence). The CDR3 is 14 amino acids. The CDR3 DNA is TGTGCCTGGAGTGTATCGGGAGGGGGTCTGCCCCAGCATTTT. Translation: CAWSVSGGGLPQHF.

The chain combines TRBV15 with TRBJ1-2; unclear D gene. Per germline, CDR1 LNHNV and CDR2 YYDKDF (reference sequence). Trimming removed 3 bases at V and 7 bases at J, with 12 bases between. The CDR3 runs to 13 residues. As DNA, the CDR3 is TGTGCCACCAGCAGTCAACCCCCCCGTGGCTACACCTTC. It translates to CATSSQPPRGYTF. The whole variable domain, remainder taken from reference TRBV15 and TRBJ1-2, is DAMVIQNPRYQVTQFGKPVTLSCSQTLNHNVMYWYQQKSSQAPKLLFHYYDKDFNNEADTPDNFQSRRPNTSFCFLDIRSPGLGDTAMYLCATSSQPPRGYTFGSGTRLTVV.

V is TRBV18 and J is TRBJ1-1; a possible D gene is TRBD1 (5 bases). The V end was cut by 0 bases, the J end by 4 bases, with 9 bases between. CDR1 and CDR2 (germline): KGHSH, LQKENI. This CDR3 has 14 amino acids. The CDR3 DNA reads as TGTGCCAGCTCACCACCGGGAAGGGGCACTGAAGCTTTCTTT. Translated, it gives CASSPPGRGTEAFF.

The chain recombines TRBV27 with TRBJ2-2, with 9 bases aligning to TRBD1. The CDR3 contains 14 residues. Unmatched junction bases numbered 2, after V lost 6 bases and J lost 3 bases. The germline V gene has CDR1 MNHEY and CDR2 SMNVEV (reference sequence). DNA of the CDR3: TGTGCCAGCAGCCGGGACAGGGACACCGGGGAGCTGTTTTTT. This gives the protein CASSRDRDTGELFF.